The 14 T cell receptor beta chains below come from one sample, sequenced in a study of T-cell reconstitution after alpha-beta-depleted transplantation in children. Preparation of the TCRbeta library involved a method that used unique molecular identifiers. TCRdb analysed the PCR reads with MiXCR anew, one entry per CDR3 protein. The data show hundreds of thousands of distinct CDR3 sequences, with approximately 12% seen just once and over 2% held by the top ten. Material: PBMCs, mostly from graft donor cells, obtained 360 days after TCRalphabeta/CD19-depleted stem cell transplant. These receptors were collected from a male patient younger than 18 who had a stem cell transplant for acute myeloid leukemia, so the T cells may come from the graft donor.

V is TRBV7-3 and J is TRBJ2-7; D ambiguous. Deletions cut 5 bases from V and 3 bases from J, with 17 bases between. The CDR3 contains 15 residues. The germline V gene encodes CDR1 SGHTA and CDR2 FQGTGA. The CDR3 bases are TGTGCCAGCAGCCTGCTACGAGCATCGGGCTACGAGCAGTACTTC. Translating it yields CASSLLRASGYEQYF.

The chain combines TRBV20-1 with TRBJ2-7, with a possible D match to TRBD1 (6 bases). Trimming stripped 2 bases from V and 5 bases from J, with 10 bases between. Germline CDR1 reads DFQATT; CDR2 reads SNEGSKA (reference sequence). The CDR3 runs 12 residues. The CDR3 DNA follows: TGCAGTGCTAGAATGGGGGCTGACGAGCAGTACTTC. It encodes CSARMGADEQYF.

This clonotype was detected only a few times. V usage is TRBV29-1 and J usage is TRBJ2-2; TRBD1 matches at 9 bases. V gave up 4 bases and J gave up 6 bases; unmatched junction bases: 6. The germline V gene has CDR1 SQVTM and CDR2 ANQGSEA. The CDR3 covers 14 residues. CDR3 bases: TGCAGCGTTGCCAGGACAGGGGTTTCCGGGGAGCTGTTTTTT. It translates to CSVARTGVSGELFF.

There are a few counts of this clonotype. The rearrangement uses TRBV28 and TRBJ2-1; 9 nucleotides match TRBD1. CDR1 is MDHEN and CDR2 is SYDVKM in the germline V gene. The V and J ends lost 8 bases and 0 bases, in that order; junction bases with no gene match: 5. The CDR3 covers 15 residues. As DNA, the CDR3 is TGTGCCAGCCGGACAGGGGACTACTCCTACAATGAGCAGTTCTTC. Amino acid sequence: CASRTGDYSYNEQFF.

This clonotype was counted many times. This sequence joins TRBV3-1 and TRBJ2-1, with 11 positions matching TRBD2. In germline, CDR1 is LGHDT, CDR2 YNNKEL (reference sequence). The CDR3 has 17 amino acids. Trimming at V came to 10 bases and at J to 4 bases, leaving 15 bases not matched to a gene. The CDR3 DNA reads TGTGCCACCACGCAGTGGCGGCTAGCGGGAGGTTACAATGAGCAGTTCTTC. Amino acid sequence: CATTQWRLAGGYNEQFF.

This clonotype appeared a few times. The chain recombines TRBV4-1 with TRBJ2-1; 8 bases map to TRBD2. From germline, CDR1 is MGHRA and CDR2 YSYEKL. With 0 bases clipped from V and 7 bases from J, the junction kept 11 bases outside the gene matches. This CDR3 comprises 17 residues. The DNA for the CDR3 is TGCGCCAGCAGCCAAGATCCAGCGGGAGTCTCGGGTAATGAGCAGTTCTTC. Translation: CASSQDPAGVSGNEQFF.

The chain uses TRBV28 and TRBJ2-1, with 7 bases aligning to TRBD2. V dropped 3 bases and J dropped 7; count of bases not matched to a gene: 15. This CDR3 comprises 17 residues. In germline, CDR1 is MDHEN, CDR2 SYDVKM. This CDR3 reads CASSFLLGGSLGNEQFF. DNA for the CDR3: TGTGCCAGCAGTTTCTTACTCGGCGGGAGTCTAGGGAATGAGCAGTTCTTC.

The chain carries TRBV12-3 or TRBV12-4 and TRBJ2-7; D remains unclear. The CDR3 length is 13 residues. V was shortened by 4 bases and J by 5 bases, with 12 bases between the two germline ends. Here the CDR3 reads CASSSTVADEQYF. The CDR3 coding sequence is TGTGCCAGCAGTTCAACGGTGGCGGACGAGCAGTACTTC.

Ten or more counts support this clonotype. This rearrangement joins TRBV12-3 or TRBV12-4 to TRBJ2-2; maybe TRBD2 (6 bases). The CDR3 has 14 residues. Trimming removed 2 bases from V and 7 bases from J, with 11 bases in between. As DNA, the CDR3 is TGTGCCAGCAGTTTATGGGGGGAGAACGGGGAGCTGTTTTTT. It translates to CASSLWGENGELFF.

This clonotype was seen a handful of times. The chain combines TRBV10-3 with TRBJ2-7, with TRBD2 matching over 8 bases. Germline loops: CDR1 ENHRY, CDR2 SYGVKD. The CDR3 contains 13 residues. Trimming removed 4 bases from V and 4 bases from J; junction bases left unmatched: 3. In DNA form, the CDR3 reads TGTGCCATCAGTGTTGCGGGAGGTTACGAGCAGTACTTC. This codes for CAISVAGGYEQYF.

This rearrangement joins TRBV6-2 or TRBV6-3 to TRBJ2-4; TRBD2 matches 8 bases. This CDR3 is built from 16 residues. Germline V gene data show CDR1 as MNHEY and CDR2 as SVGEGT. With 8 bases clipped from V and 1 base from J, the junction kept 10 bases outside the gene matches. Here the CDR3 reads CASGYERERAKNIQYF. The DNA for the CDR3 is TGTGCCAGCGGGTACGAGCGGGAGAGGGCCAAAAACATTCAGTACTTC.

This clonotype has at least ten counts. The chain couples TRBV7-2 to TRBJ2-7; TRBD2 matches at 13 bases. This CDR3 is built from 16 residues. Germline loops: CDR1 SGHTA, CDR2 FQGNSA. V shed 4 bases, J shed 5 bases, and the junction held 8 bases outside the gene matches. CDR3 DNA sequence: TGTGCCAGCAGCTACCGGACTAGCGGGAGACCCCACGAGCAGTACTTC. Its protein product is CASSYRTSGRPHEQYF.

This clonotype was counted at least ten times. CDR3 sequence reads: CASSHQPGSTDNEQFF. CDR3 in DNA: TGTGCCAGCAGCCATCAACCGGGATCAACCGACAATGAGCAGTTCTTC. The chain links TRBV14 to TRBJ2-1; D is perhaps TRBD2 (5 bases). V lost 3 bases to trimming and J lost 5 bases, with 17 bases between them. Germline V gene sequence: CDR1 SGHDN, CDR2 FVKESK. CDR3 length equals 16 residues.

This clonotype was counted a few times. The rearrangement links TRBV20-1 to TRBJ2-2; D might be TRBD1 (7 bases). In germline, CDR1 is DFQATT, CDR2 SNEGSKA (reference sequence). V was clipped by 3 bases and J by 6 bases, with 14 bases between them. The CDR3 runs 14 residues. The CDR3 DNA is TGCAGTGCTAGTCACCAGGGGGAGGCCGGGGAGCTGTTTTTT. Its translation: CSASHQGEAGELFF.